This TCR beta chain appears in the sequencing data of a study of post-analysis software for immune sequencing data. Study-wide points: TRBV segments more frequent in patients than in controls numbered several and included TRBV5-6, TRBV5-1 and TRBV20-1.

Libraries were made from TCR beta cDNA, and they carried unique molecular identifiers. MiXCR, applied by TCRdb to the PCR reads, yields one record per CDR3 protein. The data contain 550,000 to 700,000 distinct CDR3 sequences, roughly 47% of them singletons. In the case of this clonotype: Its antigen is undetermined.

V gave up 4 bases and J gave up 7 bases, with 11 bases separating them. Per germline, CDR1 SGHTA and CDR2 FQGNSA. This CDR3 contains 13 residues. The sequence derives from a girl aged 10 to 17 with multiple sclerosis. The rearrangement joins TRBV7-2 to TRBJ2-1; perhaps TRBD2 as D (5 bases). Sequencing input: blood. The CDR3 coding sequence is TGTGCCAGCAGCTCGAGGGCGAAGAATGAGCAGTTCTTC. Translating it yields CASSSRAKNEQFF.